The next 18 T cell receptor beta chains were all read from a single sample in a study of radiation and T cells in renal cell carcinoma. Treatment given: treatment-naive control, cytoreductive nephrectomy. Profiling relied on immunoSEQ multiplex PCR, and the TCRdb table lists in-frame clones only, not all of them. The repertoire holds some 20,000 clones, around three fifths seen once, with about 33% in the top ten. The sequenced sample was tumor tissue, obtained from a patient whose treatment was nephrectomy without radiotherapy. Source of these receptors: a man aged 45-65 years with renal cell carcinoma.

V is TRBV11-2 and J is TRBJ2-1; D remains unclear. CDR1 and CDR2 (germline): SGHAT, FQNNGV. This CDR3 has 13 amino acids. V was pared by 2 bases and J by 12 bases, with 14 bases between. The CDR3 reads CASSLNSRNRQFF. CDR3 coding DNA: TGTGCCAGCAGCTTAAACTCCCGCAATCGGCAGTTCTTC.

This clone was counted once. The chain combines TRBV7-9 with TRBJ1-1; D possibly corresponds to TRBD1 (6 bases). V lost 1 base, J lost 1 base, and 7 bases lay in between. CDR1 is SEHNR, CDR2 FQNEAQ, per germline (reference sequence). CDR3 length: 14 residues. The CDR3 region is CASSLEQGNTEAFF. The CDR3 bases are TGTGCCAGCAGCTTAGAACAGGGGAACACTGAAGCTTTCTTT.

Regarding this clone: Other DNA sequences in this sample translate to the same CDR3. CDR3 nucleotides: TGTGCCAGCTCACCGGAGCGGGGGGGTTACAATGAGCAGTTCTTC. Protein sequence: CASSPERGGYNEQFF. The chain uses TRBV18 and TRBJ2-1, with 10 bases matching TRBD2. The CDR3 is 15 residues long. V lost 3 bases, J lost 4 bases, and 3 bases stayed unmatched. Germline V gene lookup returns CDR1 KGHSH and CDR2 LQKENI.

The chain couples TRBV30 to TRBJ2-7, with D uncertain. The V end lost 3 bases, the J end lost 2 bases, and 14 bases lay between the germline ends. In germline, CDR1 is GTSNPN, CDR2 SVGIG (reference sequence). The CDR3 contains 14 residues. The CDR3 region has the DNA TGTGCCTGGAGAGTCCCCGGGCCTCCCTACGAGCAGTACTTC. The encoded protein is CAWRVPGPPYEQYF.

The rearrangement uses TRBV6-4 and TRBJ2-1; maybe TRBD1 (5 bases). V was trimmed by 3 bases and J by 2 bases, leaving 5 bases between them. The CDR3 length is 13 residues. Germline assignment: CDR1 MRHNA and CDR2 SNTAGT. The CDR3 region is CASSEDTYNEQFF. For the CDR3, the DNA is TGTGCCAGCAGTGAGGACACCTACAATGAGCAGTTCTTC.

This clone was detected only a few times. The chain employs TRBV19 and TRBJ2-7; either TRBD1 or TRBD2 may fit D (6 bases each). The CDR3 runs to 15 residues. With 5 bases removed from V and 3 bases from J, the gap between germline ends came to 17 bases. CDR1 LNHDA and CDR2 SQIVND come from the germline V gene (reference sequence). For the CDR3, the DNA is TGTGCCAGTAGTGTCTCAGGGGACTTAGGCTACGAGCAGTACTTC. Its translation is CASSVSGDLGYEQYF.

V and J are TRBV9 and TRBJ2-1; 7 positions match TRBD1. Germline V gene lookup returns CDR1 SGDLS and CDR2 YYNGEE. V was pared by 3 bases and J by 2 bases, with 5 bases of the junction left unmatched. This CDR3 has 15 amino acids. The CDR3 region is CASSAQTGTYNEQFF. CDR3 coding DNA: TGTGCCAGCAGCGCCCAGACAGGGACCTACAATGAGCAGTTCTTC. The full variable domain, in which reference TRBV9 and TRBJ2-1 provide the parts outside the CDR3, is DSGVTQTPKHLITATGQRVTLRCSPRSGDLSVYWYQQSLDQGLQFLIQYYNGEERAKGNILERFSAQQFPDLHSELNLSSLELGDSALYFCASSAQTGTYNEQFFGPGTRLTVL.

The rearrangement links TRBV29-1 to TRBJ1-1; possibly TRBD1 for D (6 bases). Trimming took 6 bases from V and 4 from J, leaving 24 bases between them. From germline, CDR1 is SQVTM and CDR2 ANQGSEA. CDR3 length equals 16 residues. The CDR3 region has the DNA TGCAGCGTCCCACCCAACGGGGGGCTGGTGGGCACTGAAGCTTTCTTT. This codes for CSVPPNGGLVGTEAFF.

This chain connects TRBV9 to TRBJ1-2; D is possibly TRBD1 (6 bases). The CDR3 consists of 15 residues. The V end lost 0 bases, the J end lost 6 bases, and 15 bases lay between the germline ends. Germline V gene sequence: CDR1 SGDLS, CDR2 YYNGEE. CDR3: CASSVEPQGKDGYTF. CDR3 in DNA: TGTGCCAGCAGCGTAGAACCACAGGGAAAGGATGGCTACACCTTC.

V is TRBV27 and J is TRBJ2-7; tentative D call: TRBD1 (6 bases). Germline V gives CDR1 MNHEY, CDR2 SMNVEV (reference sequence). CDR3 size: 14 residues. The V end lost 3 bases, the J end lost 9 bases, and 18 bases lay between the germline ends. This CDR3 reads CASSLGQGPTGQYF. In nucleotides, the CDR3 is TGTGCCAGCAGTTTGGGGCAGGGGCCCACCGGGCAGTACTTC.

The table lists this clone with a count of one. The chain carries TRBV13 and TRBJ2-7, with TRBD2 identical over 11 bases. Trimming removed 9 bases from V and 3 bases from J; junction bases left unmatched: 7. The germline V gene encodes CDR1 PRHDT and CDR2 FYEKMQ (reference sequence). The CDR3 is made up of 14 amino acids. CDR3 in amino acids: CASSSGRAFYEQYF. The CDR3 bases are TGTGCCAGTAGTAGCGGGAGGGCCTTCTACGAGCAGTACTTC.

This clone was observed a handful of times. The V and J genes are TRBV11-2 and TRBJ1-6, with D unclear. Germline lookup yields CDR1 SGHAT and CDR2 FQNNGV. This CDR3 comprises 12 residues. The V end lost 5 bases, the J end lost 6 bases, and 5 bases lay between the germline ends. The chain's CDR3 is CASSRSNSPLHF. CDR3 nucleotides: TGTGCCAGCAGCCGGTCTAATTCACCCCTCCACTTT.

The chain recombines TRBV7-9 with TRBJ1-2, with D maybe TRBD1 (6 bases). The germline CDR1 and CDR2 sequences are SEHNR and FQNEAQ (reference sequence). V lost 5 bases, J lost 8 bases, and 15 bases lay in between. CDR3 size: 13 residues. CDR3 residues: CASSRGQSWGYTF. DNA of the CDR3: TGTGCCAGCAGCAGAGGACAGTCCTGGGGCTACACCTTC.

This clone showed up just a few times. The chain has TRBV7-9 and TRBJ1-1; D possibly corresponds to TRBD1 (5 bases). The germline V and J ends were trimmed by 5 bases and 5 bases, with 15 bases remaining between them. From germline, CDR1 is SEHNR and CDR2 FQNEAQ (reference sequence). CDR3 size: 14 residues. The CDR3 nucleotides read TGTGCCAGCAGCCATACAGGAGCGGAAACTGAAGCTTTCTTT. This sequence encodes CASSHTGAETEAFF.

This clone came up a few times. CDR3 residues: CASSAGTGMNTEAFF. The CDR3 coding sequence is TGTGCCAGCAGCGCTGGGACCGGGATGAACACTGAAGCTTTCTTT. The chain is built from TRBV5-4 and TRBJ1-1, with TRBD1 as a possible D gene (5 bases). The CDR3 is 15 residues long. CDR1 and CDR2 from the germline V gene are SGHNT and YYREEE (reference sequence). V was clipped by 4 bases and J by 0 bases, with 13 bases between them.

Only one count was recorded for this clone. The J gene is TRBJ2-7, the V gene TRBV7-6, with D possibly TRBD1 on 6 matching bases. This CDR3 spans 14 amino acids. Germline CDR1 and CDR2: SGHVS and FNYEAQ. V was cut by 1 base and J by 6 bases, with 13 bases left in between. The CDR3: CASSLVGTPSEQYF. CDR3 in DNA: TGTGCCAGCAGCTTAGTGGGGACACCCTCCGAGCAGTACTTC.

V and J are TRBV4-2 and TRBJ2-1, with TRBD2 identical over 15 bases. After removal of 5 bases from V and 7 bases from J, the junction contained 3 bases not matched to a gene. CDR1 is LGHNA and CDR2 is YNFKEQ in the germline V gene. The CDR3 totals 15 residues. The CDR3 DNA sequence: TGTGCCAGCAGCGAGGGGACTAGCGGGGGGAATGAGCAGTTCTTC. Its protein product is CASSEGTSGGNEQFF.

The chain has TRBV7-9 and TRBJ1-3; TRBD1 might be the D (5 bases). CDR1 SEHNR and CDR2 FQNEAQ come from the germline V gene (reference sequence). This CDR3 comprises 17 residues. Deletions cut 4 bases from V and 0 bases from J, with 16 bases between. CDR3 nucleotide sequence: TGTGCCAGCAGCTCACTTCTCCGGGGGAGCTCTGGAAACACCATATATTTT. Protein product: CASSSLLRGSSGNTIYF.